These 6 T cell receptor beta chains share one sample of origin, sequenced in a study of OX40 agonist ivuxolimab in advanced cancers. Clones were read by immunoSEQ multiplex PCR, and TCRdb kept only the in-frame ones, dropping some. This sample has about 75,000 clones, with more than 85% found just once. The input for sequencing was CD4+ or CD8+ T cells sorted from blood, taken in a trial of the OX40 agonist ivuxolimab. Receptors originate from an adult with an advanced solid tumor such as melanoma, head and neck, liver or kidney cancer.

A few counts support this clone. CDR3 DNA: TGTGCCTGGACCGGCAGGACAAGCTATGGCTACACCTTC. It encodes CAWTGRTSYGYTF. This chain uses TRBV30 with TRBJ1-2, with D perhaps TRBD1 (5 bases). CDR3 length: 13 amino acids. Germline loops: CDR1 GTSNPN, CDR2 SVGIG (reference sequence). Trimming removed 4 bases from V and 4 bases from J, with 13 bases in between.

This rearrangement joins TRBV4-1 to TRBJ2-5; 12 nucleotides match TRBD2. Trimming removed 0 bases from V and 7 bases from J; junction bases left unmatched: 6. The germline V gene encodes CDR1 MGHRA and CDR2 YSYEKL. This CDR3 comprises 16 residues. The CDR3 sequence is CASSQEGTSGLGTQYF. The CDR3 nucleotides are TGCGCCAGCAGCCAAGAAGGGACTAGCGGGCTGGGGACCCAGTACTTC.

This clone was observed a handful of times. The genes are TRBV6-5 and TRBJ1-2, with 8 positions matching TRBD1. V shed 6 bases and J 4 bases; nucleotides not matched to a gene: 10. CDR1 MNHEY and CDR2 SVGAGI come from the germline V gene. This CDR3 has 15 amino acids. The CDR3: CASRGPGQAAYGYTF. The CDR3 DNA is TGTGCCAGCAGGGGGCCGGGACAGGCCGCCTATGGCTACACCTTC.

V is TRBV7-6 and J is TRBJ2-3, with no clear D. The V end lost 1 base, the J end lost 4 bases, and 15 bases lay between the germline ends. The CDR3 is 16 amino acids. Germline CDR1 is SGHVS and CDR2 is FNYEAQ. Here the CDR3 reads CASSLGVAFSSDTQYF. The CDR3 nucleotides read TGTGCCAGCAGCTTAGGGGTGGCTTTCTCGTCAGATACGCAGTATTTT.

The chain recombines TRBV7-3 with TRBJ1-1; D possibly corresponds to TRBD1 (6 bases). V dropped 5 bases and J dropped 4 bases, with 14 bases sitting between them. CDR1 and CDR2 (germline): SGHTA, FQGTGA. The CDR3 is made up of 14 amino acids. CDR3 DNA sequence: TGTGCCAGCAGCACCCAGGGGCGTCGCACTGAAGCTTTCTTT. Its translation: CASSTQGRRTEAFF.

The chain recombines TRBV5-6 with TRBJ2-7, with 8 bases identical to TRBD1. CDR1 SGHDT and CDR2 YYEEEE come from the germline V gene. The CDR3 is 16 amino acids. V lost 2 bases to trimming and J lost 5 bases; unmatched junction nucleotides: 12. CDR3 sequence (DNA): TGTGCCAGCAGCTTTACGCGCCGGACAGGGCACAACGAGCAGTACTTC. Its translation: CASSFTRRTGHNEQYF.